This paragraph covers one T cell receptor beta chain sequence. The antigen is not known. The data derive from a study of vaccination and CD4 T cells after COVID-19. Study-level information: Stimulation used overlapping spike peptides from SARS-CoV-2, HCoV-NL63, HCoV-OC43 and HCoV-229E.

Cultured CD4+ T-cell DNA underwent Oncomine TCR Beta short-read sequencing. TCRdb re-analysed the PCR reads in MiXCR, keeping a single row per CDR3 protein. Of 13,000 or so distinct CDR3 sequences in the sample, roughly 45% were seen once. Broader study findings: A relatively small number of convalescent patients were studied, and no early post-infection timepoints were included.

Specified treatment: approximately 10-day PBMC culture with coronavirus spike peptide pools or control peptides (ViraFEST assay). Losses at the gene ends were 4 bases for V and 1 base for J; bases not matched to a gene: 11. Germline V gene lookup returns CDR1 SGHAT and CDR2 FQDESV (reference sequence). The CDR3 extends over 17 amino acids. This sample comprised CD4+ T cells from blood, cultured in vitro, obtained after SARS-CoV-2 vaccination. The J gene is TRBJ2-5, the V gene TRBV11-1; 8 nucleotides align to TRBD2. The sequence derives from a human donor who had recovered from COVID-19. The CDR3 is CASSSTQRLAGQETQYF. The CDR3 DNA follows: TGTGCCAGCAGCTCTACACAGCGCCTAGCGGGCCAAGAGACCCAGTACTTC.